This is a list of T cell receptor beta chains from one sample in a study of cytomegalovirus exposure and HLA in healthy donors. Here immunoSEQ multiplex PCR was the method, and the copy in TCRdb shows in-frame clones only, minus some. This table lists about 43,000 clones. Material: PBMCs. These receptors were collected from a woman younger than 45 in good health and CMV-seronegative. Both conserved end residues are part of each CDR3. The D gene is left open where the match is weak.

D,J,V,DNA,CDR3
-,TRBJ2-1,TRBV18,TGTGCCAGCTCACCAGGACTCCCTAACCCGGGTGAGCAGTTCTTC,CASSPGLPNPGEQFF
-,TRBJ1-2,TRBV5-1,TGCGCCAGCAGCCAACTACAGGGATCTAACTATGGCTACACCTTC,CASSQLQGSNYGYTF
-,TRBJ1-1,TRBV6-6,TGTGCCAGCAGTTTGACCACAGCCGCACATGAAGCTTTCTTT,CASSLTTAAHEAFF
TRBD2,TRBJ2-7,TRBV7-2,TGTGCCAGCAGCTTAGCGACTAGCGGGAGGGCCGGCGAGCAGTACTTC,CASSLATSGRAGEQYF
TRBD1,TRBJ2-7,TRBV19,TGTGCCAGTAGTATATCGGACAGGGGATCCCACGAGCAGTACTTC,CASSISDRGSHEQYF
-,TRBJ1-2,TRBV6-5,TGTGCCAGCAGACTCACGTATTCTAACTATGGCTACACCTTC,CASRLTYSNYGYTF
-,TRBJ1-4,TRBV7-2,TGTGCCAGCAGTCTGGACAGTAATAGAGAAAAACTGTTTTTT,CASSLDSNREKLFF
TRBD2,TRBJ2-7,TRBV18,TGTGCCAGCTCACCAAGGTCTCCGCAAGCGGGGGCCTACGAGCAGTACTTC,CASSPRSPQAGAYEQYF
-,TRBJ2-7,TRBV9,TGTGCCAGCAGCACCTCACAGGGCGAGCAGTACTTC,CASSTSQGEQYF
-,TRBJ2-5,TRBV2,TGTGCCAGCAGGGGGGCCCTGGGGGCCCAGTACTTC,CASRGALGAQYF
-,TRBJ1-3,TRBV18,TGTGCCAGCTCACCAGACAGCAGAAACACCATATATTTT,CASSPDSRNTIYF
TRBD1,TRBJ1-1,TRBV18,TGTGCCAGCTCGGGACAGGGTAACACTGAAGCTTTCTTT,CASSGQGNTEAFF
TRBD2,TRBJ2-1,TRBV18,TGTGCCAGCTCACCTGATGGACTAGCGGGGACCAATGAGCAGTTCTTC,CASSPDGLAGTNEQFF
-,TRBJ2-1,TRBV19,TGTGCCAGTAGTGTACTGAGTAGCGGTATCAACGGGGATGAGCAGTTCTTC,CASSVLSSGINGDEQFF
-,TRBJ2-7,TRBV4-1,TGCGCCAGCAGCCAAGGGGACTGGCTCGGCGAGCAGTACTTC,CASSQGDWLGEQYF
TRBD1,TRBJ1-1,TRBV13,TGTGCCAGCAGCTTAGCGGTAAGGGGGCGGACTGAAGCTTTCTTT,CASSLAVRGRTEAFF
TRBD2,TRBJ2-3,TRBV6-5,TGTGCCACAGGGGGGACTAGCGGGAGCACAGATACGCAGTATTTT,CATGGTSGSTDTQYF
TRBD1,TRBJ2-7,TRBV6-1,TGTGCCAGCAGTGACCCCGGGACAGCCATTTACGAGCAGTACTTC,CASSDPGTAIYEQYF
-,TRBJ2-3,TRBV4-3,TGCGCCAGCAGCCAAGATTCGTGGCGGGACACAGATACGCAGTATTTT,CASSQDSWRDTDTQYF
-,TRBJ1-1,TRBV2,TGTGCCAGCAGTGAAGTTGGAGCGGGGGCTTTCTTT,CASSEVGAGAFF
-,TRBJ2-1,TRBV28,TGTGCCAGCAGTTTCATGGCACGCTCCTACAATGAGCAGTTCTTC,CASSFMARSYNEQFF
-,TRBJ2-5,TRBV4-1,TGCGCCAGCAGCCAAGAAGAATTGGGCGAGACCCAGTACTTC,CASSQEELGETQYF
-,TRBJ2-7,TRBV28,TGTGCCAGCAGTGGGCAGACTAGCTCCTACGAGCAGTACTTC,CASSGQTSSYEQYF
TRBD2,TRBJ2-7,TRBV14,TGTGCCAGCAGCCAACCGTCTAGCGGGGCCCACGAGCAGTACTTC,CASSQPSSGAHEQYF
-,TRBJ1-2,TRBV2,TGTGCCAGCAGTCGGGCTAACTATGGCTACACCTTC,CASSRANYGYTF
TRBD1,TRBJ2-6,TRBV5-1,TGCGCCAGCAGCTCAACGACAGGGTTCTCTGGGGCCAACGTCCTGACTTTC,CASSSTTGFSGANVLTF
-,TRBJ1-2,TRBV5-1,TGCGCCAGCAGCTTGGCGAGAAATCCCGGGACAACCTATGGCTACACCTTC,CASSLARNPGTTYGYTF
TRBD2,TRBJ2-7,TRBV10-3,TGTGCCATCAGTGAGAGTCAGGGTCGGACTAGCGATCCCTACGAGCAGTACTTC,CAISESQGRTSDPYEQYF
TRBD2,TRBJ2-7,TRBV4-2,TGTGCCAGCAGCCAAGGGGAAATAGCGGGAGGACACGAGCAGTACTTC,CASSQGEIAGGHEQYF
TRBD1,TRBJ2-3,TRBV5-1,TGCGCCAGCAGCTCGGGGGACAGGTTCCCAGATACGCAGTATTTT,CASSSGDRFPDTQYF
-,TRBJ2-7,TRBV28,TGTGCCAGCGTGGGACTCTACGAGCAGTACTTC,CASVGLYEQYF
-,TRBJ1-4,TRBV6-5,TGTGCCAGCAGCTACGGGGGGGGCATTGGTGAAAAACTGTTTTTT,CASSYGGGIGEKLFF
TRBD1,TRBJ1-5,TRBV7-9,TGTGCCAGCAGCAACGGAGGGGGCGGTCAGCCCCAGCATTTT,CASSNGGGGQPQHF
-,TRBJ1-5,TRBV2,TGTGCCAGCAGTGAACAGGTGAGGGTGAGCAATCAGCCCCAGCATTTT,CASSEQVRVSNQPQHF
TRBD1,TRBJ2-7,TRBV28,TGTGCCAGCAGTCCCGGGACAGGTCCCTACGAGCAGTACTTC,CASSPGTGPYEQYF
TRBD1,TRBJ1-1,TRBV18,TGTGCCAGCTCACCACCGAGGGGGCGTTGGAACACTGAAGCTTTCTTT,CASSPPRGRWNTEAFF
-,TRBJ2-7,TRBV18,TGTGCCAGCTCAGGGGAGGTTGAGCAGTACTTC,CASSGEVEQYF
TRBD1,TRBJ2-7,TRBV5-1,TGCGCCAGCAGCTTAAGGACAGGGATGGACGAGCAGTACTTC,CASSLRTGMDEQYF